This T cell receptor beta chain derives from a study of blood T cell repertoires in COVID-19. The method was immunoSEQ multiplex PCR; TCRdb's version includes in-frame clones alone and lacks a portion of them. The table shows over 250,000 clones, with about nine tenths occurring only once. This CDR3 spans 15 amino acids. Germline loops: CDR1 SEHNR, CDR2 FQNEAQ (reference sequence). V shed 4 bases and J shed 0 bases, with 10 bases lying between them. The sequence was obtained from a man between 45 and 60 years old with acute or convalescent COVID-19. The rearrangement joins TRBV7-9 to TRBJ1-3; D is unclear. Sequenced input: peripheral blood. CDR3 DNA: TGTGCCAGCAGCTCCCGACAAGACTCTGGAAACACCATATATTTT. Protein sequence: CASSSRQDSGNTIYF.